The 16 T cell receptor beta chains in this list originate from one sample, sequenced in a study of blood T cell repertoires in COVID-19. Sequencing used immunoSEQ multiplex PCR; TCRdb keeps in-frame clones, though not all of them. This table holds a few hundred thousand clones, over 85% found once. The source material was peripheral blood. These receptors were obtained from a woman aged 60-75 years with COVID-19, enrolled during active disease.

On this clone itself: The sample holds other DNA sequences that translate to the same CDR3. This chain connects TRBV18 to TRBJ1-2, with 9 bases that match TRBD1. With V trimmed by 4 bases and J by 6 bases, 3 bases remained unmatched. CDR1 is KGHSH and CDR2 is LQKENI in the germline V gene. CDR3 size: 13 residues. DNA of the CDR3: TGTGCCAGCTCACAGGGACAGGGTGATGGCTACACCTTC. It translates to CASSQGQGDGYTF.

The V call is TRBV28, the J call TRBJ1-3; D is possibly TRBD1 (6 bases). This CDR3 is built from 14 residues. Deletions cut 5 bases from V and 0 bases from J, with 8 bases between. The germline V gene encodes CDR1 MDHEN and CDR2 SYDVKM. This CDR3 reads CASSLTGSGNTIYF. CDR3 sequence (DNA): TGTGCCAGCAGTCTGACAGGCTCTGGAAACACCATATATTTT.

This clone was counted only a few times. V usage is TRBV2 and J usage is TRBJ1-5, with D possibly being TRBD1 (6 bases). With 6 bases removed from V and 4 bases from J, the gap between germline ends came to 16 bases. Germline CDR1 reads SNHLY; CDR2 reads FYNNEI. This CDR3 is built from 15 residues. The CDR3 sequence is CASSERRQGNQPQHF. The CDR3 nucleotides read TGTGCCAGCAGCGAGCGTAGGCAGGGGAATCAGCCCCAGCATTTT.

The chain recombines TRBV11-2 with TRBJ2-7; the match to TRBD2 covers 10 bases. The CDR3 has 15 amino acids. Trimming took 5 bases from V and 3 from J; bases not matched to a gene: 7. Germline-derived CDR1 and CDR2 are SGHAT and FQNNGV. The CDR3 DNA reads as TGTGCCAGCAGCACATCTAGCGGGGGAGGCTACGAGCAGTACTTC. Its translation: CASSTSSGGGYEQYF.

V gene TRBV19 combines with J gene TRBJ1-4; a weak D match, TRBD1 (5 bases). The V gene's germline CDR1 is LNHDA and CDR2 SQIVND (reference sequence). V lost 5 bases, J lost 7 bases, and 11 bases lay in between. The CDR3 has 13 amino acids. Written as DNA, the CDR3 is TGTGCCAGTAGTTGGGGACTCTCTGAAAAACTGTTTTTT. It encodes CASSWGLSEKLFF.

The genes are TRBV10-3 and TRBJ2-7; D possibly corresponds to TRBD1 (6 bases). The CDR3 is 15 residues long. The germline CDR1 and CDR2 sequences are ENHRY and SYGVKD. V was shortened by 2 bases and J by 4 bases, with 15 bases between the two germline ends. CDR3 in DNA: TGTGCCATCAGTGAGACAGGGCTGAACGGTTACGAGCAGTACTTC. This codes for CAISETGLNGYEQYF.

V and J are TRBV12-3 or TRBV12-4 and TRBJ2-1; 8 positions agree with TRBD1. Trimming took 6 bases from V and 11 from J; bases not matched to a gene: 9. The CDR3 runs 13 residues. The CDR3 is CASSPLQGGQQFF. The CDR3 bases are TGTGCCAGCAGCCCATTACAGGGGGGTCAGCAGTTCTTC.

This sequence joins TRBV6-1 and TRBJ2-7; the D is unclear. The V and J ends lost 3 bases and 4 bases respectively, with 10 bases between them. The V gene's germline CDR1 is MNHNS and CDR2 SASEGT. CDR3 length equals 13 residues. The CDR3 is CASSDWPQYEQYF. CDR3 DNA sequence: TGTGCCAGCAGTGATTGGCCTCAGTACGAGCAGTACTTC.

The CDR3 bases are TGTGCCAGCAGCCCGGGGAGGGGCGGGATTGATGAGCAGTTCTTC. It translates to CASSPGRGGIDEQFF. The chain is built from TRBV7-3 and TRBJ2-1; TRBD2 aligns across 7 bases. This CDR3 comprises 15 residues. Germline V gene lookup returns CDR1 SGHTA and CDR2 FQGTGA. The ends lost 5 bases at V and 8 bases at J; junction bases unmatched: 12.

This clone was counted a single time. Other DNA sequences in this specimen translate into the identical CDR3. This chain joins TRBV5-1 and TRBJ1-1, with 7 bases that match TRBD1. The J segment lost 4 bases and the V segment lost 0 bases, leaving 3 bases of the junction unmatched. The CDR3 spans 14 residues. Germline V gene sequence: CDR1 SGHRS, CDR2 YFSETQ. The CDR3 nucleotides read TGCGCCAGCAGCTTGGGACAGGGTGTCACTGAAGCTTTCTTT. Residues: CASSLGQGVTEAFF. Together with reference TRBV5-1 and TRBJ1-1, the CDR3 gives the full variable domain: KAGVTQTPRYLIKTRGQQVTLSCSPISGHRSVSWYQQTPGQGLQFLFEYFSETQRNKGNFPGRFSGRQFSNSRSEMNVSTLELGDSALYLCASSLGQGVTEAFFGQGTRLTVV.

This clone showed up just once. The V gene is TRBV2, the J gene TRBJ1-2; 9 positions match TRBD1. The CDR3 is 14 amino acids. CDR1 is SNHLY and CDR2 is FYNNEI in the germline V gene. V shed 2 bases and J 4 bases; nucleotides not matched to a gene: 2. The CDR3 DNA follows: TGTGCCAGCAGTGAATGGGACAGGGCCTATGGCTACACCTTC. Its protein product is CASSEWDRAYGYTF.

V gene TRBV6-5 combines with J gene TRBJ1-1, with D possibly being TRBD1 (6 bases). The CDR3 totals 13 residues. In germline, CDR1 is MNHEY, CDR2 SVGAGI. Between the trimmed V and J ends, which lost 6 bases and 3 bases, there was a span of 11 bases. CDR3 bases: TGTGCCAGCAGGCTTACAGGGTACACTGAAGCTTTCTTT. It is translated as CASRLTGYTEAFF.

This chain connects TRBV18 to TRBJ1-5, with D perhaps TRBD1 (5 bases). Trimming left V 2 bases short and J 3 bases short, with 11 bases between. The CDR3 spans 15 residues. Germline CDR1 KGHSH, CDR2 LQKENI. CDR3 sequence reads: CASSPMQGNNQPQHF. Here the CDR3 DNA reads TGTGCCAGCTCACCAATGCAGGGTAACAATCAGCCCCAGCATTTT.

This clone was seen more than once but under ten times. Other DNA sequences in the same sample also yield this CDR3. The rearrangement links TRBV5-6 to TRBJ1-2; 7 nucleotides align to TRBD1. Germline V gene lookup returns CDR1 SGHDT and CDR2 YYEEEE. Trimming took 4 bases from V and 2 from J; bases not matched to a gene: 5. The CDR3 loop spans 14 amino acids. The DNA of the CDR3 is TGTGCCAGCAGCCTAGGACAGGCCAACTATGGCTACACCTTC. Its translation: CASSLGQANYGYTF.

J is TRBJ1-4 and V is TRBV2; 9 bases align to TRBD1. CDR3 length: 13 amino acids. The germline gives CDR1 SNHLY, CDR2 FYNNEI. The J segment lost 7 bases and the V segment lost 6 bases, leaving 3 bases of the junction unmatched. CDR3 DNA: TGTGCCAGCAGCTGGGACAGGGCTGAAAAACTGTTTTTT. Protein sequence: CASSWDRAEKLFF. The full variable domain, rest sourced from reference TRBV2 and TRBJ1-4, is EPEVTQTPSHQVTQMGQEVILRCVPISNHLYFYWYRQILGQKVEFLVSFYNNEISEKSEIFDDQFSVERPDGSNFTLKIRSTKLEDSAMYFCASSWDRAEKLFFGSGTQLSVL.

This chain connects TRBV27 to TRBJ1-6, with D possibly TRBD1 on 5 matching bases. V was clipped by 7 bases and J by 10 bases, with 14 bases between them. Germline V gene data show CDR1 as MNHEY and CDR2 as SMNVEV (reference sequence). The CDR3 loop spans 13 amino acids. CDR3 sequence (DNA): TGTGCCAGCACAACCAGGGCCCGGTCACCCCTCCACTTT. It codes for CASTTRARSPLHF.